Listed below are T cell receptor beta chains from one sample, sequenced in a study of T-cell memory formation after mild COVID-19. TCRdb independently ran MiXCR on the 5' RACE reads; one entry per CDR3 protein. The sample lists hundreds of thousands of distinct CDR3 sequences, approximately 15% occurring once. The specimen was PBMCs or a T cell subset sorted from them (not recorded which). These receptors were taken from an adult woman who had mild COVID-19 (a few samples of this study predate the infection). Cell type and time point are not known. Each CDR3 is given with its conserved first and last residue.

j_call v_call cdr3_length cdr3_aa
TRBJ2-2 TRBV7-2 13 CASSLVGFGELFF
TRBJ2-7 TRBV29-1 14 CSVEDSVRGYEQYF
TRBJ1-4 TRBV7-2 15 CASSPWTGTNEKLFF
TRBJ1-1 TRBV18 15 CASSPPMGKDTEAFF
TRBJ2-1 TRBV24-1 15 CATSDMRSSYNEQFF
TRBJ2-7 TRBV29-1 11 CSVGTVYEQYF
TRBJ1-1 TRBV19 14 CASSVPRMNTEAFF
TRBJ2-1 TRBV4-3 16 CASSQETSGRAGEQFF
TRBJ2-7 TRBV10-3 17 CAISEPSGTSSPYEQYF
TRBJ2-7 TRBV12-3/TRBV12-4 12 CASSPIAGQQYF
TRBJ2-2 TRBV12-3/TRBV12-4 13 CASSSLGPGELFF
TRBJ2-3 TRBV7-3 14 CASSRGLAADTQYF
TRBJ2-7 TRBV6-2/TRBV6-3 13 CASSYRAAYEQYF
TRBJ2-1 TRBV7-9 12 CASSLNRGEQFF
TRBJ1-1 TRBV12-3/TRBV12-4 13 CASSFMGNTEAFF
TRBJ1-2 TRBV25-1 14 CASSGQVQTYGYTF
TRBJ2-5 TRBV10-2 11 CASSDMETQYF
TRBJ1-5 TRBV6-5 13 CATADRINQPQHF
TRBJ2-2 TRBV7-2 14 CATRDRVNTGELFF
TRBJ2-5 TRBV2 12 CASRVGEETQYF
TRBJ2-6 TRBV6-4 17 CASSAQAGHSGANVLTF
TRBJ1-4 TRBV5-5 16 CASSLDPVGGGEKLFF
TRBJ2-6 TRBV4-2 20 CASSQVSTGTARAGANVLTF
TRBJ1-1 TRBV5-5 15 CASSFTSGGGTEAFF
TRBJ2-3 TRBV29-1 15 CSVARGTGRADTQYF
TRBJ1-3 TRBV20-1 14 CSAREAGRGNTIYF
TRBJ1-2 TRBV7-2 15 CASSSPRQGAYGYTF
TRBJ1-1 TRBV29-1 14 CSVGAGGTFTEAFF
TRBJ2-3 TRBV27 15 CASSLSLGAGDTQYF
TRBJ1-2 TRBV4-1 13 CASSQDGYYGYTF
TRBJ2-2 TRBV5-6 13 CASSLGTGGELFF
TRBJ2-1 TRBV12-3/TRBV12-4 14 CASTLGLAHNEQFF
TRBJ2-7 TRBV20-1 14 CSASSTGDSYEQYF
TRBJ1-3 TRBV12-3/TRBV12-4 14 CASSDRDAGNTIYF
TRBJ1-2 TRBV5-1 16 CASSAQQGPTFYGYTF
TRBJ2-1 TRBV20-1 18 CSANRIAGGSLSYNEQFF
TRBJ2-1 TRBV10-3 16 CAISGIRQGTHNEQFF
TRBJ2-7 TRBV20-1 14 CSAFNVLFTYEQYF
TRBJ1-2 TRBV5-1 15 CASSTRSGAGGSYTF
TRBJ2-4 TRBV5-5 15 CASSLSRDRVTIQYF
TRBJ1-2 TRBV12-3/TRBV12-4 12 CASSSRFDGYTF
TRBJ1-2 TRBV12-3/TRBV12-4 14 CASSKGQPNYGYTF
TRBJ2-3 TRBV6-2/TRBV6-3 17 CASSYPGLPSATDTQYF
TRBJ1-2 TRBV4-1 17 CASSQVLRDRVGYGYTF
TRBJ2-5 TRBV12-3/TRBV12-4 12 CASTLGGETQYF
TRBJ1-5 TRBV5-1 16 CASSLGGSYSNQPQHF
TRBJ2-1 TRBV7-6 15 CASSLETSGSRGQFF
TRBJ2-2 TRBV3-1 19 CASSQNPRSGVGRTGELFF
TRBJ1-5 TRBV27 14 CASSIGGGNQPQHF
TRBJ2-7 TRBV5-1 16 CASSARAGEPSGEQYF
TRBJ1-1 TRBV5-1 16 CASSLAGQSRNTEAFF
TRBJ2-3 TRBV7-8 16 CASSLGRQRGADTQYF
TRBJ2-5 TRBV9 15 CASSAVGYWRETQYF